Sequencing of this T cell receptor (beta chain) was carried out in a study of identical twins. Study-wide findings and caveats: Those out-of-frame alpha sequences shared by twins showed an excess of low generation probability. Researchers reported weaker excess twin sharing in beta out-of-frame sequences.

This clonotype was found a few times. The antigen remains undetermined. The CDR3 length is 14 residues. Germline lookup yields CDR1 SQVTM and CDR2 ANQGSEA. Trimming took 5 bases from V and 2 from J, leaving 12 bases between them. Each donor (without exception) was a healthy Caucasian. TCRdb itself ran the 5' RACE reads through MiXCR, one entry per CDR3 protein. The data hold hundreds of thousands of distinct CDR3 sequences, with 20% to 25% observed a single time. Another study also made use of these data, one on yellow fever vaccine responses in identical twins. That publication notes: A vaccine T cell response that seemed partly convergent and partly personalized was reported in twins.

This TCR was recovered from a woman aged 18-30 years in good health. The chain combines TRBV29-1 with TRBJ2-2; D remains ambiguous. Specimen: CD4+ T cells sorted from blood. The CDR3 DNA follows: TGCAGCGTTCCTCGGATCGGCAACACCGGGGAGCTGTTTTTT. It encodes CSVPRIGNTGELFF.